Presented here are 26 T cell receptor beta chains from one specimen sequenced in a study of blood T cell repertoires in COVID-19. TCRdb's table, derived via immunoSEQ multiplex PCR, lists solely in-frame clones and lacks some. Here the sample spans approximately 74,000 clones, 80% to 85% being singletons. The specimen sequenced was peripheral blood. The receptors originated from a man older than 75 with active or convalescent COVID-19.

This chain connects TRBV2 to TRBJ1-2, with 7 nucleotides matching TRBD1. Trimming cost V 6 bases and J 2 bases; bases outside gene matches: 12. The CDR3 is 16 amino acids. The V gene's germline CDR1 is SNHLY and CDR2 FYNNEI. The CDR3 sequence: CASRQGWQTFNYGYTF. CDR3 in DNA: TGTGCCAGCAGACAGGGGTGGCAGACTTTCAACTATGGCTACACCTTC.

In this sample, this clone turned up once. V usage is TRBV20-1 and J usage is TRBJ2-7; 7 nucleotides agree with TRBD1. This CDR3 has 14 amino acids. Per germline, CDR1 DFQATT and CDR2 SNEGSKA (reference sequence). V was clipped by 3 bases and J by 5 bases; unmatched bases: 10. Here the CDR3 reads CSASKGATSHEQYF. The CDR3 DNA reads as TGCAGTGCTAGTAAGGGGGCGACAAGCCACGAGCAGTACTTC.

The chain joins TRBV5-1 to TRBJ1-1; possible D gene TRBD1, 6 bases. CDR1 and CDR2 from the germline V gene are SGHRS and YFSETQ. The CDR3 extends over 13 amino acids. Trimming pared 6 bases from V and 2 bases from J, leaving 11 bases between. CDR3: CASTDRRNTEAFF. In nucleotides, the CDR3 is TGCGCCAGCACGGACAGACGAAACACTGAAGCTTTCTTT.

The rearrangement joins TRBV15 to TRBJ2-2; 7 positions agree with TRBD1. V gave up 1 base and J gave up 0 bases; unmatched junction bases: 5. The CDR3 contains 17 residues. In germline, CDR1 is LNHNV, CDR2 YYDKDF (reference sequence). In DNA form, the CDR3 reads TGTGCCACCAGCAGAGTGCGAGGGGGCGCGAACACCGGGGAGCTGTTTTTT. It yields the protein CATSRVRGGANTGELFF.

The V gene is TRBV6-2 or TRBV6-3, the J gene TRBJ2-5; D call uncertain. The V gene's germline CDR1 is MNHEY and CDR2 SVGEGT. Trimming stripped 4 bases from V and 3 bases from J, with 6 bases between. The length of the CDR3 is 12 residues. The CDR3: CASSSSKETQYF. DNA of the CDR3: TGTGCCAGCAGTTCCAGTAAAGAGACCCAGTACTTC.

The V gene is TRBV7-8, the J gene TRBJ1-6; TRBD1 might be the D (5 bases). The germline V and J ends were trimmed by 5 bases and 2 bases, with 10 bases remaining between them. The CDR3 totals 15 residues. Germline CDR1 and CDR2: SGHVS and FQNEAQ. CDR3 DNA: TGTGCCAGCAGCCAGGACACGCCCTATAATTCACCCCTCCACTTT. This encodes CASSQDTPYNSPLHF.

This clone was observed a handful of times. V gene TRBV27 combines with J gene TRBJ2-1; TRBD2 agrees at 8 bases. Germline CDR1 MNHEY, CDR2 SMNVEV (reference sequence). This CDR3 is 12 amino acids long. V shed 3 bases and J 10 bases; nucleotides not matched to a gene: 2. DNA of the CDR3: TGTGCCAGCAGTTTTAGCGGGATAGAGCAGTTCTTC. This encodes CASSFSGIEQFF.

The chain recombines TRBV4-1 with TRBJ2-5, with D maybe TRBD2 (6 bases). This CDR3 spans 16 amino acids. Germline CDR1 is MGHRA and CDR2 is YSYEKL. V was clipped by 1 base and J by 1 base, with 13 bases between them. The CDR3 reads CASSQAPTSPQETQYF. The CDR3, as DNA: TGCGCCAGCAGCCAAGCTCCCACTAGCCCCCAAGAGACCCAGTACTTC.

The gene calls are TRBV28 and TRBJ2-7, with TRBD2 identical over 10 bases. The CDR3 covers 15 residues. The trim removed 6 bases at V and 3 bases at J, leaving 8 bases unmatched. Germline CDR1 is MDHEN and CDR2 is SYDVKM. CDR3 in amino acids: CASSQSGRGIYEQYF. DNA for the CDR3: TGTGCCAGCAGCCAAAGCGGGAGGGGGATCTACGAGCAGTACTTC.

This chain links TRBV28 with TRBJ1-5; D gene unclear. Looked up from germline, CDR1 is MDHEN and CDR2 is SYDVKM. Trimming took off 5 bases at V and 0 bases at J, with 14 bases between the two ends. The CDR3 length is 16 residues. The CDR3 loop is CASSIPGGFSNQPQHF. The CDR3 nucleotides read TGTGCCAGCAGTATCCCGGGAGGCTTTAGCAATCAGCCCCAGCATTTT.

The CDR3 bases are TGTGCCAGCAGCTATCGGACAGGTGGAAATCAGCCCCAGCATTTT. It yields the protein CASSYRTGGNQPQHF. This chain joins TRBV6-5 and TRBJ1-5; the match to TRBD1 covers 7 bases. Germline values: CDR1 MNHEY, CDR2 SVGAGI. The CDR3 extends over 15 amino acids. Losses at the gene ends were 6 bases for V and 4 bases for J; bases not matched to a gene: 9.

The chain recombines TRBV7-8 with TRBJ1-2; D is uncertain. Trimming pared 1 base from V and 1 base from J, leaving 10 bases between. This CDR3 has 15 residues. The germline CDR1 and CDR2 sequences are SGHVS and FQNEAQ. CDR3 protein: CASSLGAGVNYGYTF. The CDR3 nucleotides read TGTGCCAGCAGCTTAGGAGCTGGAGTTAACTATGGCTACACCTTC. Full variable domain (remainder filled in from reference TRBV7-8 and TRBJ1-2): GAGVSQSPRYKVAKRGQDVALRCDPISGHVSLFWYQQALGQGPEFLTYFQNEAQLDKSGLPSDRFFAERPEGSVSTLKIQRTQQEDSAVYLCASSLGAGVNYGYTFGSGTRLTVV.

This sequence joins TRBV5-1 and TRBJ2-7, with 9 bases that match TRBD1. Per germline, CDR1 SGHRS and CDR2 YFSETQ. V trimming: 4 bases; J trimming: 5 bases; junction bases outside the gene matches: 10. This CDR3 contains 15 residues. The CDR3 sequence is CASSLGQGILHEQYF. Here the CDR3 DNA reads TGCGCCAGCAGCCTGGGACAGGGTATCCTCCACGAGCAGTACTTC.

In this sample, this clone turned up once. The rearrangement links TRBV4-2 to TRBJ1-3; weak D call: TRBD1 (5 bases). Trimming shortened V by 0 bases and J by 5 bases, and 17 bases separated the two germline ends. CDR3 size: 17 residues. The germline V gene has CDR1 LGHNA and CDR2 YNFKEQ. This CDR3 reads CASSQDSWDSARNTIYF. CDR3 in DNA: TGTGCCAGCAGCCAAGATAGTTGGGACTCCGCCCGAAACACCATATATTTT.

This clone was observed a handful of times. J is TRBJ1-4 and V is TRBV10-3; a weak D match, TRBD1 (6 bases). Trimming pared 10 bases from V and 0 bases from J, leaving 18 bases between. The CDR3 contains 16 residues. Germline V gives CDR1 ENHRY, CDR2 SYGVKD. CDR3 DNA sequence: TGTGCCACCAGGGGCAGCAGCCTTGCAACTAATGAAAAACTGTTTTTT. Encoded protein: CATRGSSLATNEKLFF.

The CDR3 loop is CASIPLAGGNTIYF. The DNA for the CDR3 is TGTGCCAGTATCCCTCTAGCAGGCGGAAACACCATATATTTT. The chain combines TRBV19 with TRBJ1-3; no reliable D call. Looked up from germline, CDR1 is LNHDA and CDR2 is SQIVND (reference sequence). V was cut by 7 bases and J by 4 bases, with 14 bases left in between. The CDR3 covers 14 residues.

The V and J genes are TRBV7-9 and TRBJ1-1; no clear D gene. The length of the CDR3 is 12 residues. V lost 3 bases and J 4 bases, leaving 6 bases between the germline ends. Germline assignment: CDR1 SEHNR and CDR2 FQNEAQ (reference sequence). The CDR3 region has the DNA TGTGCCAGCAGCTTGCAGGCCACTGAAGCTTTCTTT. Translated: CASSLQATEAFF.

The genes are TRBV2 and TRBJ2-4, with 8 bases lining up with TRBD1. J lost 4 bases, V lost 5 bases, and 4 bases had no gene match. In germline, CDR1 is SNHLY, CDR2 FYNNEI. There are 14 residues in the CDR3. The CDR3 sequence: CASSYRTGKNIQYF. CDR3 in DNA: TGTGCCAGCAGTTACCGGACAGGGAAAAACATTCAGTACTTC.

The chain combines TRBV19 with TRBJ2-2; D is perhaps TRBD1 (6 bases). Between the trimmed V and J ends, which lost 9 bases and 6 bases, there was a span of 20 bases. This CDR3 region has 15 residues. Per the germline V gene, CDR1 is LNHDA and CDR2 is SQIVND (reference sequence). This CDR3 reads CASSPARGVSGELFF. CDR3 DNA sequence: TGTGCCAGCTCCCCGGCCAGGGGCGTGTCCGGGGAGCTGTTTTTT.

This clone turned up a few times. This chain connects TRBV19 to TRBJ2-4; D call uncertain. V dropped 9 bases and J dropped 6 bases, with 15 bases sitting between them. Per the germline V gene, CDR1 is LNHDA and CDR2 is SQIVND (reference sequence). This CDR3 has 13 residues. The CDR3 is CASTDTPGNIQYF. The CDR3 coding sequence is TGTGCCAGCACTGATACCCCGGGAAACATTCAGTACTTC.

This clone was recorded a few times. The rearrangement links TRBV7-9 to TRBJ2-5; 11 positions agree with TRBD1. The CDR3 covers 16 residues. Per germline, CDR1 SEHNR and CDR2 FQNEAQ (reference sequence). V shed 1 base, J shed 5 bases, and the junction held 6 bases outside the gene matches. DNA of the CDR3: TGTGCCAGCAGCTTAGGGACAGGGGGCGCTTATGAGACCCAGTACTTC. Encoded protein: CASSLGTGGAYETQYF.

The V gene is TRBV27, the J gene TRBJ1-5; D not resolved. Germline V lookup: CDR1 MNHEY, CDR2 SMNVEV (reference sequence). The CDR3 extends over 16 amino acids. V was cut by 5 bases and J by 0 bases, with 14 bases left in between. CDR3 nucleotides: TGTGCCAGCAGTAACCGGGGATCTGATAGCAATCAGCCCCAGCATTTT. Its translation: CASSNRGSDSNQPQHF.

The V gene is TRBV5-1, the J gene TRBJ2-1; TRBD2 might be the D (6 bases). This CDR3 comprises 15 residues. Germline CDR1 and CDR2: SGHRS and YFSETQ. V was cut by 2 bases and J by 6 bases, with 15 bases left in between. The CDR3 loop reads CASSFLAGSVNEQFF. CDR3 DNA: TGCGCCAGCAGCTTTCTTGCGGGATCGGTCAATGAGCAGTTCTTC.

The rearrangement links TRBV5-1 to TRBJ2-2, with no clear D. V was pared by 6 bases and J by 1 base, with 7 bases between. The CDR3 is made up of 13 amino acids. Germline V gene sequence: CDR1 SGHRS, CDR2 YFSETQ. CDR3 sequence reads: CASNPGNTGELFF. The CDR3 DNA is TGCGCCAGCAACCCAGGGAACACCGGGGAGCTGTTTTTT.

This CDR3 reads CASSYSMLSADEQYF. The CDR3 DNA reads TGTGCCAGCAGTTACTCGATGCTCAGTGCAGACGAGCAGTACTTC. The chain employs TRBV6-5 and TRBJ2-7, with D hard to call. The germline CDR1 and CDR2 sequences are MNHEY and SVGAGI. With 0 bases removed from V and 5 bases from J, the gap between germline ends came to 14 bases. The length of the CDR3 is 15 residues.

The CDR3 DNA reads TGTGCCAGCAGTGAAGTGTGGCTAGCGGGAGTGGGTGAGCAGTTCTTC. This sequence encodes CASSEVWLAGVGEQFF. The V call is TRBV6-1, the J call TRBJ2-1; the match to TRBD2 covers 10 bases. The CDR3 extends over 16 amino acids. Looked up from germline, CDR1 is MNHNS and CDR2 is SASEGT. V shed 1 base, J shed 9 bases, and the junction held 9 bases outside the gene matches.